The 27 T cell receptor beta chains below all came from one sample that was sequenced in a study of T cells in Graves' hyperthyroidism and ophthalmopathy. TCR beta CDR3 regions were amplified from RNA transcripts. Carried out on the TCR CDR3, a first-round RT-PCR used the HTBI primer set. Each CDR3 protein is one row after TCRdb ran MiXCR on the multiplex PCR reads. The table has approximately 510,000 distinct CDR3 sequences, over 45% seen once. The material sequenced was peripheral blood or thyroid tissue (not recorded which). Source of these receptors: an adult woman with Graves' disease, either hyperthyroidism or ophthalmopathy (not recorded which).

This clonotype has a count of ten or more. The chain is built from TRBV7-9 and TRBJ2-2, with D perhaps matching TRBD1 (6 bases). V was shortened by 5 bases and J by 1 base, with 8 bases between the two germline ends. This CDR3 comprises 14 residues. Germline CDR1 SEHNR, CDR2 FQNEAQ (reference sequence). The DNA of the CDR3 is TGTGCCAGCAGCCCCAGGGGGAACACCGGGGAGCTGTTTTTT. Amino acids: CASSPRGNTGELFF.

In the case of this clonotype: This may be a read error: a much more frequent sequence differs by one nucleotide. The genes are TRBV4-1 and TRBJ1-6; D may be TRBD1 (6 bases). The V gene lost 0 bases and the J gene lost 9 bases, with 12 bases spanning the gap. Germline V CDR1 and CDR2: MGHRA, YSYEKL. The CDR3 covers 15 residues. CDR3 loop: CASSQDKGRGSPLHF. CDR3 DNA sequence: TGCGCCAGCAGCCAAGATAAGGGCAGGGGTTCACCCCTCCACTTT.

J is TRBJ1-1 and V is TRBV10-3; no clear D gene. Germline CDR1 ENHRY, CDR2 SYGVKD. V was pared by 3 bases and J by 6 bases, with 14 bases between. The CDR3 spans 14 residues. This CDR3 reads CAISDVSLAAEAFF. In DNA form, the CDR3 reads TGTGCCATCAGTGACGTTTCGCTTGCGGCTGAAGCTTTCTTT.

DNA of the CDR3: TGTGCCACCAGTGATTCCCTGCCTAGCGGGTCTCTTCATGAGCAGTTCTTC. This codes for CATSDSLPSGSLHEQFF. The chain links TRBV24-1 to TRBJ2-1; 8 bases fit TRBD2. This CDR3 is built from 17 residues. The germline V gene encodes CDR1 KGHDR and CDR2 SFDVKD. The trim removed 2 bases at V and 8 bases at J, leaving 13 bases unmatched.

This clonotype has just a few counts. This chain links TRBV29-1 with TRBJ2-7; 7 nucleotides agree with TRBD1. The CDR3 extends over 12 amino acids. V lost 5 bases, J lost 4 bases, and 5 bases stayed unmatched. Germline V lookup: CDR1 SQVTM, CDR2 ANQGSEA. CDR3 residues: CSVQGVGYEQYF. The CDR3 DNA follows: TGCAGCGTTCAGGGGGTCGGGTACGAGCAGTACTTC.

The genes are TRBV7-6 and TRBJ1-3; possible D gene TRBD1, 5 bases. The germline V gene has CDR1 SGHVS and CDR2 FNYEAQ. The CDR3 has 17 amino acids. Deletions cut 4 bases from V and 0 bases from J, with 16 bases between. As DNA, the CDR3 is TGTGCCAGCAGCTCAGCAGGGCGCACGTTCTCTGGAAACACCATATATTTT. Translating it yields CASSSAGRTFSGNTIYF.

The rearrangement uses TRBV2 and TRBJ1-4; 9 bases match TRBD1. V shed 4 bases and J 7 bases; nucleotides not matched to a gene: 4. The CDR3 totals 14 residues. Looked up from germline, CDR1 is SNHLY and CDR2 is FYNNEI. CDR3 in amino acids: CASSGTGVVEKLFF. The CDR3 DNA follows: TGTGCCAGCAGTGGGACAGGGGTAGTTGAAAAACTGTTTTTT.

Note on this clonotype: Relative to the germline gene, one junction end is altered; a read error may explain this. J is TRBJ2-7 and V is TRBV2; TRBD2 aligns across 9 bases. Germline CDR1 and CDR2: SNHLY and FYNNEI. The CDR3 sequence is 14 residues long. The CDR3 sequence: CTSSGLARGNEQYF. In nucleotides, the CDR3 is TGTACCAGCAGCGGACTAGCGAGGGGCAACGAGCAGTACTTC.

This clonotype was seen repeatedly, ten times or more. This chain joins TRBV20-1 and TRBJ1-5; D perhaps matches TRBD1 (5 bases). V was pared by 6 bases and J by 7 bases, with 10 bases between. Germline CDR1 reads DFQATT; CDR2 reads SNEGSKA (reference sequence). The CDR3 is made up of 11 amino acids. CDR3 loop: CSATAGQPQHF. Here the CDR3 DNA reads TGCAGTGCCACCGCAGGGCAGCCCCAGCATTTT.

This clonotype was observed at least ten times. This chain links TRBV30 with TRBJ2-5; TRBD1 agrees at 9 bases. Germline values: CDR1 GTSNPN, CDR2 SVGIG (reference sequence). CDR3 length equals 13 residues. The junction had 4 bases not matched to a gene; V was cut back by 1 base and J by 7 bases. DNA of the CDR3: TGTGCCTGGAGTGCTGGACAGGGGAGGACCCAGTACTTC. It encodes CAWSAGQGRTQYF.

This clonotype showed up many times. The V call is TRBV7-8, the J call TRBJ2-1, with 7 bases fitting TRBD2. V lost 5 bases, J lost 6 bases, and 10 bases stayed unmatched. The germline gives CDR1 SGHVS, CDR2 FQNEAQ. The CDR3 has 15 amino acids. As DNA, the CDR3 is TGTGCCAGCAGCCGATCGGGAGGTTGGGCCAATGAGCAGTTCTTC. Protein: CASSRSGGWANEQFF.

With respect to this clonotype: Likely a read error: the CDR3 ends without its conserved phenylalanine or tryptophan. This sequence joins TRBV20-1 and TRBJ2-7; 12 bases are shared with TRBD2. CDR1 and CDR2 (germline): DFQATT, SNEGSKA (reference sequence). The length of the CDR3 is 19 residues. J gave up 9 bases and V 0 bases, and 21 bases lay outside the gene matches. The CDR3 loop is CSARDPTPSGRADGAGQYL. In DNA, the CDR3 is TGCAGTGCTAGAGATCCCACTCCTAGCGGGAGGGCCGACGGGGCAGGGCAGTACCTC.

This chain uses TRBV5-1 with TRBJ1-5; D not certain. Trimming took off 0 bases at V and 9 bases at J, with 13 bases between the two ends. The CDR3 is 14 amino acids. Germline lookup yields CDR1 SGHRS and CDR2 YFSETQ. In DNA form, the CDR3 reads TGCGCCAGCAGCTTGGGCCCTGTAGGAGGGCCCCAGCATTTT. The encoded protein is CASSLGPVGGPQHF.

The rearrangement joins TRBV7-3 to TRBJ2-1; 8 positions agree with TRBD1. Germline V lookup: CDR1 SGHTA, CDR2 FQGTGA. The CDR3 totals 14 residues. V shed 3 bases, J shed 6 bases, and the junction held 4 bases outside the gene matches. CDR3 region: CASSFQGARNEQFF. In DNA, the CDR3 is TGTGCCAGCAGCTTCCAGGGGGCTCGCAATGAGCAGTTCTTC.

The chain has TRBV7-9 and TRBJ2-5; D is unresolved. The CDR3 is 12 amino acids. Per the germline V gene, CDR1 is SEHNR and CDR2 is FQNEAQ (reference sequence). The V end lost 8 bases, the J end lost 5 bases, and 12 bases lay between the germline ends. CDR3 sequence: CASPGQGETQYF. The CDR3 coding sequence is TGTGCCAGCCCAGGTCAAGGGGAGACCCAGTACTTC. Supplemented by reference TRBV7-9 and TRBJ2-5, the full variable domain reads DTGVSQNPRHKITKRGQNVTFRCDPISEHNRLYWYRQTLGQGPEFLTYFQNEAQLEKSRLLSDRFSAERPKGSFSTLEIQRTEQGDSAMYLCASPGQGETQYFGPGTRLLVL.

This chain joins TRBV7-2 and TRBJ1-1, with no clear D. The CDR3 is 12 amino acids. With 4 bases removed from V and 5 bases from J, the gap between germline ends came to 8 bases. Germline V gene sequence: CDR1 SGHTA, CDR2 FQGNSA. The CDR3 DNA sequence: TGTGCCAGCAGCTATGGTCAGACTGAAGCTTTCTTT. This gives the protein CASSYGQTEAFF.

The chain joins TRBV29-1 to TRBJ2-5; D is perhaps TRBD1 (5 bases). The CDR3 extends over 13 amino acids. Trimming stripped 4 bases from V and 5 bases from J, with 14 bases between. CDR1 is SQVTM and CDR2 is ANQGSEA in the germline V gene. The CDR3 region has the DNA TGCAGCGTTGGACAGAAAGTCGGGGAGACCCAGTACTTC. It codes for CSVGQKVGETQYF.

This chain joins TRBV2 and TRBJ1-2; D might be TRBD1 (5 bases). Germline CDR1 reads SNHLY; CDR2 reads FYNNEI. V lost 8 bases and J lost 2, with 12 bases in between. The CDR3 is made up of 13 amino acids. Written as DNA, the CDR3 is TGTGCCAGCCGCTTAACAGGAAACTATGGCTACACCTTC. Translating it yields CASRLTGNYGYTF.

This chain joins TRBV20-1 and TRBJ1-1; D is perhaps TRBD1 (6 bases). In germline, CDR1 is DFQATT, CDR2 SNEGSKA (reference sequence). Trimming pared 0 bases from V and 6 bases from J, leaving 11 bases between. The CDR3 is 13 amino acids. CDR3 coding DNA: TGCAGTGCTAGAGATTCAGGGGACGCTGAAGCTTTCTTT. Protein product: CSARDSGDAEAFF.

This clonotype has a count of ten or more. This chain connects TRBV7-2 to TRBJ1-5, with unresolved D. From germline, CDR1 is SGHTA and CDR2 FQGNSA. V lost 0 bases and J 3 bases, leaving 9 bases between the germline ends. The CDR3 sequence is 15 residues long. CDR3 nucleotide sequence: TGTGCCAGCAGCTTAGCGTGGGAGCCCAATCAGCCCCAGCATTTT. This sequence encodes CASSLAWEPNQPQHF.

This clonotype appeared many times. CDR3 amino acids: CSVVLPWGSDLPQETQYF. CDR3 bases: TGCAGCGTTGTCCTCCCTTGGGGTTCGGACCTTCCCCAAGAGACCCAGTACTTC. The chain couples TRBV29-1 to TRBJ2-5; D is unresolved. This CDR3 is built from 18 residues. The V end lost 4 bases, the J end lost 1 base, and 25 bases lay between the germline ends. The germline V gene has CDR1 SQVTM and CDR2 ANQGSEA.

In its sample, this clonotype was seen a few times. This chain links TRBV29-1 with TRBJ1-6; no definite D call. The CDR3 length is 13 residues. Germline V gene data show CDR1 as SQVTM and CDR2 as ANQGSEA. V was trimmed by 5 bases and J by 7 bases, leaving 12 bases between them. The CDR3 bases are TGCAGCGTTCGGGGTGCCGAGAATTCACCCCTCCACTTT. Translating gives CSVRGAENSPLHF.

The CDR3 is CASGGQRNYGYTF. The CDR3 coding sequence is TGTGCCAGCGGGGGACAGAGGAACTATGGCTACACCTTC. J is TRBJ1-2 and V is TRBV7-9; 7 bases align to TRBD1. Trimming at V came to 8 bases and at J to 2 bases, leaving 5 bases not matched to a gene. The CDR3 consists of 13 residues. The germline V gene has CDR1 SEHNR and CDR2 FQNEAQ (reference sequence).

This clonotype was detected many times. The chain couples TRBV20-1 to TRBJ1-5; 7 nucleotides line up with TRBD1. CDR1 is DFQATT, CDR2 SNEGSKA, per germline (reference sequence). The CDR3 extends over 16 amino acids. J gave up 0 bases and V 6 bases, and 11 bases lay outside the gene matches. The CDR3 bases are TGCAGTGCCTTCCGACAGGGCTCCTATAGCAATCAGCCCCAGCATTTT. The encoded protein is CSAFRQGSYSNQPQHF.

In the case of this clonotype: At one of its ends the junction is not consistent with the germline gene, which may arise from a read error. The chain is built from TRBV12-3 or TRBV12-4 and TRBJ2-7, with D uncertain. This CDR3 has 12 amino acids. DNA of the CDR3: TGTGCCAGCAGTCCATATAGCATAAACATCTCATTC. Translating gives CASSPYSINISF.

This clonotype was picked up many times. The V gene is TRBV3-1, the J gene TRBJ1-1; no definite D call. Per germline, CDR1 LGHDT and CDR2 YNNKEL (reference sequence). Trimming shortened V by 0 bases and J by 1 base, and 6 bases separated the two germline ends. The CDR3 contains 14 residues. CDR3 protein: CASSQDHGNTEAFF. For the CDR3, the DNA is TGTGCCAGCAGCCAAGATCATGGGAACACTGAAGCTTTCTTT.

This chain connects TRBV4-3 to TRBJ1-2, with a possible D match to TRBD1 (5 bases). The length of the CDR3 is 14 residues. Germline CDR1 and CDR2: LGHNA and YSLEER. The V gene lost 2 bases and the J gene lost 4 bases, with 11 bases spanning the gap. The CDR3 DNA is TGCGCCAGCAGCCAACTCGAGGGGAGCTATGGCTACACCTTC. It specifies CASSQLEGSYGYTF.